One and the same sample provided the 10 T cell receptor beta chains below, sequenced in a study of memory CD4+ T cells and cytomegalovirus serostatus. Single viable CD3+CD4+CD8-CD45RO+ cells were sorted as the memory CD4+ T cells. Some clones are missing from TCRdb's copy, which holds only in-frame ones; the method was immunoSEQ multiplex PCR. The sample has some 66,000 clones, about 75% seen once. Sequencing input: memory CD4+ T cells from blood. These receptors all stem from an adult in good health and CMV-seropositive.

This clone was recorded a few times. J is TRBJ1-5 and V is TRBV2, with a tentative D call TRBD1 (5 bases). CDR1 is SNHLY, CDR2 FYNNEI, per germline. V lost 6 bases and J 5 bases, leaving 17 bases between the germline ends. This CDR3 is 15 amino acids long. The CDR3 nucleotides read TGTGCCAGCAGAAGGGACTCACCGGAGGATCAGCCCCAGCATTTT. It yields the protein CASRRDSPEDQPQHF.

The chain carries TRBV4-3 and TRBJ2-1; D is possibly TRBD2 (5 bases). This CDR3 spans 15 amino acids. The V end was cut by 0 bases, the J end by 4 bases, with 10 bases between. CDR1 and CDR2 from the germline V gene are LGHNA and YSLEER. The CDR3 spells CASSQERTGYNEQFF. CDR3 sequence (DNA): TGCGCCAGCAGCCAAGAACGGACGGGGTACAATGAGCAGTTCTTC.

This clone was found a few times. The chain employs TRBV19 and TRBJ2-2, with 11 positions matching TRBD2. J was trimmed by 7 bases and V by 6 bases; bases with no gene match: 4. The CDR3 contains 14 residues. Germline V CDR1 and CDR2: LNHDA, SQIVND (reference sequence). CDR3 sequence: CASRGTSGGGELFF. The CDR3 nucleotides read TGTGCCAGTAGGGGGACTAGCGGAGGCGGGGAGCTGTTTTTT.

The chain is built from TRBV7-9 and TRBJ2-7; 10 bases agree with TRBD2. This CDR3 comprises 13 residues. V lost 4 bases, J lost 6 bases, and 3 bases stayed unmatched. Germline-derived CDR1 and CDR2 are SEHNR and FQNEAQ (reference sequence). The CDR3 DNA reads as TGTGCCAGCAGCTCTAGCGGGGGAACCGAGCAGTACTTC. This gives the protein CASSSSGGTEQYF. Looking up the rest from reference TRBV7-9 and TRBJ2-7 gives the full variable domain: DTGVSQNPRHKITKRGQNVTFRCDPISEHNRLYWYRQTLGQGPEFLTYFQNEAQLEKSRLLSDRFSAERPKGSFSTLEIQRTEQGDSAMYLCASSSSGGTEQYFGPGTRLTVT.

The chain has TRBV28 and TRBJ1-3, with D unresolved. V lost 5 bases, J lost 6 bases, and 17 bases lay in between. The CDR3 covers 15 residues. Germline assignment: CDR1 MDHEN and CDR2 SYDVKM. The CDR3 reads CASSPLAGNLNTIYF. The CDR3 DNA is TGTGCCAGCAGTCCCCTCGCAGGCAACTTAAACACCATATATTTT.

The CDR3 bases are TGTGCCAGGGTGAGGCGCCGCAATGAGCAGTTCTTC. Residues: CARVRRRNEQFF. J is TRBJ2-1 and V is TRBV28; D not resolved. CDR1 MDHEN and CDR2 SYDVKM come from the germline V gene. This CDR3 has 12 residues. V gave up 9 bases and J gave up 6 bases, with 12 bases separating them.

This clone was counted a single time. The chain has TRBV6-1 and TRBJ2-2; D remains unclear. V lost 4 bases, J lost 1 base, and 7 bases lay in between. Germline assignment: CDR1 MNHNS and CDR2 SASEGT. The CDR3 covers 14 residues. The CDR3 loop is CASSAGRNTGELFF. The CDR3 region has the DNA TGTGCCAGCAGTGCCGGCAGGAACACCGGGGAGCTGTTTTTT.

V gene TRBV7-2 combines with J gene TRBJ2-7; 11 bases are shared with TRBD2. V was clipped by 2 bases and J by 7 bases; unmatched bases: 7. Looked up from germline, CDR1 is SGHTA and CDR2 is FQGNSA. The CDR3 runs to 15 residues. CDR3 sequence: CASSLSIAGGREQYF. CDR3 in DNA: TGTGCCAGCAGCTTAAGTATAGCGGGAGGGCGTGAGCAGTACTTC.

The V call is TRBV19, the J call TRBJ2-3; perhaps TRBD2 as D (7 bases). CDR3 length: 14 residues. Looked up from germline, CDR1 is LNHDA and CDR2 is SQIVND (reference sequence). Trimming removed 6 bases at V and 4 bases at J, with 14 bases between. The CDR3 DNA is TGTGCCAGTAGCCCTACGGGGGGCCCAGATACGCAGTATTTT. As protein: CASSPTGGPDTQYF.

The chain combines TRBV28 with TRBJ2-1, with D unresolved. V lost 6 bases to trimming and J lost 7 bases, with 16 bases between them. Germline-derived CDR1 and CDR2 are MDHEN and SYDVKM. The CDR3 spans 14 residues. CDR3 region: CASRGAGPRNEQFF. CDR3 DNA: TGTGCCAGCAGGGGCGCCGGGCCTCGGAATGAGCAGTTCTTC. Combining the CDR3 with reference TRBV28 and TRBJ2-1 gives the whole variable domain DVKVTQSSRYLVKRTGEKVFLECVQDMDHENMFWYRQDPGLGLRLIYFSYDVKMKEKGDIPEGYSVSREKKERFSLILESASTNQTSMYLCASRGAGPRNEQFFGPGTRLTVL.